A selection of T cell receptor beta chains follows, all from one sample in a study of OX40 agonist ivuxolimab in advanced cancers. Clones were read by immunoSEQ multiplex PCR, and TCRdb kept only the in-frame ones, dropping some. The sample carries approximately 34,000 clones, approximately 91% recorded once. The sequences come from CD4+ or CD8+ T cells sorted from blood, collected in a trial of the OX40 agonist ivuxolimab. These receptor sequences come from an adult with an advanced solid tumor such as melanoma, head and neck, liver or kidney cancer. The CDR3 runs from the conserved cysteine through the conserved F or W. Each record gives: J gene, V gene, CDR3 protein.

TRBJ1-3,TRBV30,CASGTDSGNTIYF
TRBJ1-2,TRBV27,CASSSSTGLRDYGYTF
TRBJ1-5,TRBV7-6,CASSLGRAQPQHF
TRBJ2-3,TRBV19,CATRTDTQYF
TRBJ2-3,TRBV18,CASSRSSTGFPSTDTQYF
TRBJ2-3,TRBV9,CASSRHSGTATDTQYF
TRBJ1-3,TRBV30,CAWSKGDRTNTIYF
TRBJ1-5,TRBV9,CASSVGSNQPQHF
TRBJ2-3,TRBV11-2,CASSLVLTDTQYF
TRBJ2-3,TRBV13,CASAERAGLTDTQYF
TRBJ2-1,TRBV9,CASSPRGENEQFF
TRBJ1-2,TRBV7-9,CASSLGLNYGYTF
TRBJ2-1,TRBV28,CASSLVGGTYNEQFF
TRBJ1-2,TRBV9,CASSVSGGTYGYTF
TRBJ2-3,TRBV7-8,CASSLTLDPTDTQYF
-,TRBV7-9,CASSFGLFEQYF
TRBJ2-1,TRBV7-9,CASGSEGIPYNEQFF
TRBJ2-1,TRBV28,CASETWGSRSEQFF
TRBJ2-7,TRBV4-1,CASSQEGTYYEQYF
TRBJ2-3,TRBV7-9,CASTYRDRSTDTQYF
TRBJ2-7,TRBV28,CASSAGGSNEQYF